This TCR beta chain was captured by sequencing in a study of beta chain features in type 1 diabetes. The CDR3 has 15 amino acids. CDR1 SEHNR and CDR2 FQNEAQ come from the germline V gene (reference sequence). Losses at the gene ends were 5 bases for V and 6 bases for J; bases not matched to a gene: 9. Every bit of the isolated RNA underwent reverse transcription, so sequencing read expressed TCRB transcripts. The average read count of naive, central memory and regulatory T cell samples was about 3.57 million. The method was immunoSEQ multiplex PCR; TCRdb's version includes in-frame clones alone and lacks a portion of them. The sample holds about 900,000 clones, 15% to 20% seen once. One heparinised draw of blood, averaging around 120 mL, came from each donor. This clone was seen a few times.

The source is a woman under 30 in good health. Sequencing input: naive CD4+ T cells from blood. The J gene is TRBJ2-2, the V gene TRBV7-9; 7 positions match TRBD2. The CDR3 reads CASSPRTSVAGELFF. For the CDR3, the DNA is TGTGCCAGCAGCCCGCGGACTAGTGTGGCCGGGGAGCTGTTTTTT.